The 15 T cell receptor beta chains listed next were all sequenced from one sample in a study listed by TCRdb under 2016. The method was RT-PCR. This sample was sequenced with an Illumina MiSeq. The public sequencing data were trimmed at Q25 with fastp and processed into clonotypes with MiXCR by TCRdb, which kept only in-frame beta chains. Identical CDR3 protein sequences are pooled into one entry, listed with their most common genes and DNA. In this sample the table shows 650,000 to 800,000 distinct CDR3 sequences, approximately 15% of which occur a single time. The ten largest account for 3.6% of the sample. The sample was memory CD4+ T cells from blood. These receptors came from a female donor in good health, serving as a healthy control.

The rearrangement uses TRBV7-2 and TRBJ1-1, with D unclear. The CDR3 is made up of 15 amino acids. Germline V gene sequence: CDR1 SGHTA, CDR2 FQGNSA. V was clipped by 3 bases and J by 0 bases, with 11 bases between them. CDR3 in amino acids: CASSFQPGLNTEAFF. CDR3 in DNA: TGTGCCAGCAGCTTCCAACCAGGATTGAACACTGAAGCTTTCTTT.

The CDR3 protein is CASSVAGRPDTEAFF. Here the CDR3 DNA reads TGTGCCAGCAGCGTAGCTGGCCGGCCTGACACTGAAGCTTTCTTT. The chain joins TRBV9 to TRBJ1-1; D gene uncertain. The CDR3 sequence is 15 residues long. V lost 0 bases to trimming and J lost 3 bases, with 12 bases between them. Germline V CDR1 and CDR2: SGDLS, YYNGEE.

V usage is TRBV6-1 and J usage is TRBJ1-2; tentatively, D is TRBD1 (5 bases). V shed 4 bases and J shed 3 bases, with 15 bases lying between them. CDR3 length equals 15 residues. Per germline, CDR1 MNHNS and CDR2 SASEGT. The CDR3 DNA follows: TGTGCCAGCAGTGGAGTCAGGGTGGGGGACTATGGCTACACCTTC. Translating gives CASSGVRVGDYGYTF.

The gene calls are TRBV27 and TRBJ1-4; the match to TRBD1 covers 7 bases. V lost 4 bases and J lost 3; bases outside the gene matches: 5. This CDR3 contains 15 residues. CDR1 is MNHEY, CDR2 SMNVEV, per germline (reference sequence). The CDR3 region has the DNA TGTGCCAGCAGTTACAAGGGGGCAGCTAATGAAAAACTGTTTTTT. Residues: CASSYKGAANEKLFF.

This clonotype was recorded a few times. This rearrangement joins TRBV30 to TRBJ2-1, with D unresolved. CDR3 length: 12 residues. Trimming left V 1 base short and J 4 bases short, with 5 bases between. Per germline, CDR1 GTSNPN and CDR2 SVGIG (reference sequence). The DNA of the CDR3 is TGTGCCTGGAGTGCCTTATACAATGAGCAGTTCTTC. Amino acid sequence: CAWSALYNEQFF. Filled out from reference TRBV30 and TRBJ2-1, the complete variable domain reads SQTIHQWPATLVQPVGSPLSLECTVEGTSNPNLYWYRQAAGRGLQLLFYSVGIGQISSEVPQNLSASRPQDRQFILSSKKLLLSDSGFYLCAWSALYNEQFFGPGTRLTVL.

This clonotype came up a few times. V is TRBV4-3 and J is TRBJ1-2, with 12 nucleotides matching TRBD1. The CDR3 extends over 15 amino acids. The germline gives CDR1 LGHNA, CDR2 YSLEER. After removal of 5 bases from V and 4 bases from J, the junction contained 5 bases not matched to a gene. The CDR3 region has the DNA TGCGCCAGCAGCTCCGGGACAGGGGGCTTCTATGGCTACACCTTC. Residues: CASSSGTGGFYGYTF.

Only a few counts were recorded for this clonotype. The chain joins TRBV12-3 or TRBV12-4 to TRBJ1-1; D remains unclear. V lost 3 bases and J lost 7, with 6 bases in between. This CDR3 is 11 amino acids long. The chain's CDR3 is CASSFRIEAFF. CDR3 DNA sequence: TGTGCCAGCAGTTTTCGCATTGAAGCTTTCTTT.

The CDR3 DNA reads as TGCAGTGCTAGGTCCGTGACTAGCGGGGGGGCCGGTGAGCAGTTCTTC. Encoded protein: CSARSVTSGGAGEQFF. The V and J genes are TRBV20-1 and TRBJ2-1; 14 nucleotides line up with TRBD2. CDR1 is DFQATT, CDR2 SNEGSKA, per germline (reference sequence). This CDR3 contains 16 residues. V gave up 3 bases and J gave up 9 bases; unmatched junction bases: 10.

The table lists this clonotype with many counts. The rearrangement joins TRBV7-2 to TRBJ1-5; perhaps TRBD1 as D (5 bases). Trimming removed 5 bases at V and 16 bases at J, with 21 bases between. This CDR3 is built from 13 residues. Germline-derived CDR1 and CDR2 are SGHTA and FQGNSA. This chain's CDR3 is CASSEGVRGGQHF. CDR3 nucleotide sequence: TGTGCCAGCAGCGAAGGGGTTCGTGGTGGCCAACATTTT.

The table lists this clonotype with many counts. The chain employs TRBV20-1 and TRBJ2-7; D remains unclear. The V and J ends lost 6 bases and 1 base respectively, with 7 bases between them. The germline gives CDR1 DFQATT, CDR2 SNEGSKA (reference sequence). The CDR3 contains 11 residues. For the CDR3, the DNA is TGCAGTGCCGGCCGGTCCTACGAGCAGTACTTC. It encodes CSAGRSYEQYF.

This clonotype has just a few counts. The chain has TRBV4-2 and TRBJ2-3; no clear D gene. V lost 2 bases, J lost 1 base, and 7 bases lay in between. Germline V gene sequence: CDR1 LGHNA, CDR2 YNFKEQ. The CDR3 runs to 14 residues. Here the CDR3 DNA reads TGTGCCAGCAGCCAACAGGACCGCACAGATACGCAGTATTTT. Protein: CASSQQDRTDTQYF.

This clonotype was counted ten times or more. V is TRBV27 and J is TRBJ2-7; the match to TRBD2 covers 12 bases. V lost 2 bases and J lost 4; bases outside the gene matches: 9. The CDR3 is made up of 17 amino acids. CDR1 and CDR2 from the germline V gene are MNHEY and SMNVEV (reference sequence). CDR3 protein: CASSLGSTSGRAYEQYF. The CDR3 bases are TGTGCCAGCAGTTTAGGCTCGACTAGCGGGAGAGCTTACGAGCAGTACTTC.

This clonotype was picked up a small number of times. The chain employs TRBV7-9 and TRBJ2-5; the match to TRBD1 covers 11 bases. This CDR3 contains 14 residues. Germline lookup yields CDR1 SEHNR and CDR2 FQNEAQ (reference sequence). The ends lost 5 bases at V and 5 bases at J; junction bases unmatched: 4. The CDR3: CASSKDRGQETQYF. The CDR3 region has the DNA TGTGCCAGCAGCAAGGACAGGGGGCAGGAGACCCAGTACTTC.

The gene calls are TRBV18 and TRBJ2-7, with a possible D match to TRBD2 (6 bases). The germline V gene has CDR1 KGHSH and CDR2 LQKENI. There are 15 residues in the CDR3. V lost 2 bases to trimming and J lost 4 bases, with 15 bases between them. The CDR3 here is CASSPTGTGEYEQYF. CDR3 DNA sequence: TGTGCCAGCTCACCAACCGGGACTGGAGAATACGAGCAGTACTTC. The full variable domain, in which reference TRBV18 and TRBJ2-7 provide the parts outside the CDR3, is NAGVMQNPRHLVRRRGQEARLRCSPMKGHSHVYWYRQLPEEGLKFMVYLQKENIIDESGMPKERFSAEFPKEGPSILRIQQVVRGDSAAYFCASSPTGTGEYEQYFGPGTRLTVT.

The sample holds many counts of this clonotype. V is TRBV7-9 and J is TRBJ1-2; D gene uncertain. CDR1 and CDR2 from the germline V gene are SEHNR and FQNEAQ (reference sequence). The CDR3 covers 12 residues. Trimming removed 4 bases from V and 6 bases from J, with 9 bases in between. CDR3 amino acids: CASSSREDGYTF. The CDR3, as DNA: TGTGCCAGCAGCTCTCGCGAGGATGGCTACACCTTC.